One and the same sample provided the 12 T cell receptor beta chains below, sequenced in a study of shared clonotypes between healthy human individuals. CD45RO-negative CD8 cells positively selected for CCR7 made up the naive population, which excluded terminally differentiated effector memory CD45RA+ cells. The protocol was immunoSEQ multiplex PCR, while the TCRdb copy is restricted to in-frame clones and leaves out a portion. The profile shows roughly 600,000 clones, roughly 98% of them singletons. Sequencing used naive CD8+ T cells sorted from blood. These receptors were collected from a man aged 30 to 39 in good health.

The chain recombines TRBV4-1 with TRBJ1-5; D is uncertain. The V end lost 4 bases, the J end lost 0 bases, and 7 bases lay between the germline ends. From germline, CDR1 is MGHRA and CDR2 YSYEKL. The CDR3 covers 14 residues. CDR3 region: CASSPGASNQPQHF. The CDR3 DNA follows: TGCGCCAGCAGCCCAGGCGCTAGCAATCAGCCCCAGCATTTT.

The rearrangement joins TRBV5-4 to TRBJ2-7; 8 nucleotides align to TRBD2. This CDR3 is built from 16 residues. V lost 3 bases, J lost 1 base, and 9 bases stayed unmatched. In germline, CDR1 is SGHNT, CDR2 YYREEE (reference sequence). CDR3 DNA: TGTGCCAGCAGCTCACTAGCGGAGCCCATATCCTACGAGCAGTACTTC. It yields the protein CASSSLAEPISYEQYF.

This chain joins TRBV27 and TRBJ2-3; D remains ambiguous. From germline, CDR1 is MNHEY and CDR2 SMNVEV (reference sequence). V shed 5 bases and J shed 5 bases, with 11 bases lying between them. This CDR3 comprises 13 residues. CDR3 in DNA: TGTGCCAGCAGTCCGCGACTGGGAGATACGCAGTATTTT. This gives the protein CASSPRLGDTQYF.

The chain recombines TRBV7-2 with TRBJ2-2; D is uncertain. Trimming cost V 5 bases and J 0 bases, with 10 bases left between them. The CDR3 runs 15 residues. CDR1 is SGHTA and CDR2 is FQGNSA in the germline V gene. This CDR3 reads CASSPYLSNTGELFF. DNA of the CDR3: TGTGCCAGCAGCCCCTATTTGTCGAACACCGGGGAGCTGTTTTTT.

This clone was recorded only once. The sample holds other DNA sequences that translate to the same CDR3. The CDR3 DNA sequence: TGTGCCAGCAGTTTAAGCCGTAGCACAGATACGCAGTATTTT. The encoded protein is CASSLSRSTDTQYF. The chain combines TRBV27 with TRBJ2-3; D is unresolved. With 2 bases removed from V and 0 bases from J, the gap between germline ends came to 6 bases. The CDR3 is made up of 14 amino acids. Germline V CDR1 and CDR2: MNHEY, SMNVEV (reference sequence).

The sample holds one count of this clone. J is TRBJ2-1 and V is TRBV7-9; perhaps TRBD2 as D (6 bases). V was shortened by 4 bases and J by 9 bases, with 7 bases between the two germline ends. Germline CDR1 is SEHNR and CDR2 is FQNEAQ (reference sequence). The CDR3 is 11 residues long. The CDR3 sequence: CASSWGVEQFF. CDR3 bases: TGTGCCAGCAGCTGGGGGGTTGAGCAGTTCTTC.

The chain links TRBV5-5 to TRBJ2-7; 8 bases are shared with TRBD1. Germline loops: CDR1 SGHKS, CDR2 YYEKEE (reference sequence). The CDR3 is made up of 13 amino acids. The ends lost 4 bases at V and 2 bases at J; junction bases unmatched: 2. The CDR3 sequence is CASSAGQAYEQYF. The CDR3 nucleotides are TGTGCCAGCAGCGCGGGACAGGCCTACGAGCAGTACTTC. The full variable domain, its missing parts supplied by reference TRBV5-5 and TRBJ2-7, is DAGVTQSPTHLIKTRGQQVTLRCSPISGHKSVSWYQQVLGQGPQFIFQYYEKEERGRGNFPDRFSARQFPNYSSELNVNALLLGDSALYLCASSAGQAYEQYFGPGTRLTVT.

The chain combines TRBV4-1 with TRBJ2-3; D is perhaps TRBD1 (5 bases). V was trimmed by 4 bases and J by 0 bases, leaving 17 bases between them. From germline, CDR1 is MGHRA and CDR2 YSYEKL. The CDR3 is 17 residues long. CDR3 bases: TGCGCCAGCAGCCGAGAGGCGCAGGGCACTAGCACAGATACGCAGTATTTT. It yields the protein CASSREAQGTSTDTQYF.

CDR3: CASSRGNTEAFF. The CDR3 bases are TGCGCCAGCAGCCGCGGTAACACTGAAGCTTTCTTT. The J gene is TRBJ1-1, the V gene TRBV5-1, with D uncertain. The CDR3 totals 12 residues. Germline V CDR1 and CDR2: SGHRS, YFSETQ. The germline V and J ends were trimmed by 4 bases and 2 bases, with 6 bases remaining between them.

This chain uses TRBV12-2 with TRBJ1-1. TRBV12-2 is a documented pseudogene. This CDR3 contains 17 residues. The CDR3 sequence is CASRLAGRRGERTEAFF. The DNA of the CDR3 is TGTGCAAGTCGCTTAGCGGGACGGAGGGGGGAGAGGACTGAAGCTTTCTTT.

The V call is TRBV5-8, the J call TRBJ1-2; D gene unclear. V gave up 4 bases and J gave up 0 bases, with 13 bases separating them. Germline V CDR1 and CDR2: SGHTS, YDEGEE. This CDR3 region has 15 residues. This CDR3 reads CASSPRAPSNYGYTF. The CDR3 region has the DNA TGTGCCAGCAGCCCGAGAGCCCCTTCTAACTATGGCTACACCTTC.

The chain links TRBV5-5 to TRBJ2-7; D is undetermined. The germline V and J ends were trimmed by 4 bases and 4 bases, with 12 bases remaining between them. The CDR3 covers 13 residues. CDR1 is SGHKS, CDR2 YYEKEE, per germline (reference sequence). CDR3 bases: TGTGCCAGCAGCGCCTATTCAGTTTACGAGCAGTACTTC. It encodes CASSAYSVYEQYF.